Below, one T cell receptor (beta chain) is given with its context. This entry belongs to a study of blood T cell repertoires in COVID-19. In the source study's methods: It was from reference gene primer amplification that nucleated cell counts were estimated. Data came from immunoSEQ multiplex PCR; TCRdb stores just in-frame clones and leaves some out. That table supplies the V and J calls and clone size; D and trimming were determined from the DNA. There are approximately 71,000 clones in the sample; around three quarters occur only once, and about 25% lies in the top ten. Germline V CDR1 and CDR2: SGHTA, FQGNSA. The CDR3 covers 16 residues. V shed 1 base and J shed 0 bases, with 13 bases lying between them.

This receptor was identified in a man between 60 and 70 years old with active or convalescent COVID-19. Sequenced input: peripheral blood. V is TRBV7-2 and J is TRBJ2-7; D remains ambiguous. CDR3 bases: TGTGCCAGCAGCTTAGAAGTCACTACCTCCTCCTACGAGCAGTACTTC. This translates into CASSLEVTTSSYEQYF.